This T cell receptor beta chain was recorded in a study of OX40 agonist ivuxolimab in advanced cancers. Clones were read by immunoSEQ multiplex PCR, and TCRdb kept only the in-frame ones, dropping some. The table lists 20,000 to 25,000 clones, 75% to 95% of them singletons, with roughly 60% in the top ten. V lost 2 bases, J lost 4 bases, and 14 bases lay in between. Germline V lookup: CDR1 MGHRA, CDR2 YSYEKL. The CDR3 consists of 15 residues. This clone has just one count. This chain uses TRBV4-1 with TRBJ1-2, with D perhaps TRBD1 (5 bases). The TCR comes from an adult with an advanced solid tumor such as melanoma, head and neck, liver or kidney cancer. The specimen comprised CD4+ or CD8+ T cells sorted from blood, sampled in a trial of the OX40 agonist ivuxolimab. The CDR3 reads CASSQPGHTFYGYTF. The CDR3 coding sequence is TGCGCCAGCAGCCAACCCGGACATACCTTCTATGGCTACACCTTC.